This entry is about one TCR beta chain. Its antigen target is currently unknown. Base-call qualities are not available, and no considerably larger clone is one nucleotide away. These data originate in a study of shared T cell receptors in the human thymus (TCRdb year 2021). Study-wide context: The study examined how the human thymus generates shared, self-reactive T-cell receptor alpha chains.

Library creation used the immunoSEQ multiplex PCR assay. TCRdb stores this immuneACCESS table with in-frame sequences only. Part of the clones is absent; in the studies checked, under half of the shortfall reflects unresolved V genes, and no reason is known for the rest. The sample profile shows 640,000 or so clones; around 87% of them were found once. The ten biggest clones cover 0.0094% of the sample. From a lookup of the germline V gene, CDR1 and CDR2 are SNHLY and FYNNEI. V was cut back by 6 bases and J by 13 bases, leaving a gap of 21 bases between them. The CDR3 contains 14 residues, cysteine and phenylalanine counted. Of the read, only the CDR3 DNA is kept; its 42 bases are in frame from base 1. The same specimen was also included in a second study, on human thymus T cells. As that second paper reports: Donors were immunologically healthy infants undergoing open corrective cardiac surgery for congenital heart defects in Finland. Thymus tissue was collected as surgical resects that were removed during corrective cardiac surgery. Both the thymic and the peripheral blood repertoires appeared to show biased V and J gene segment usage. The related research reported highly overlapping thymic TCR repertoires among unrelated individuals. The study characterized TCR alpha and beta repertoires from eight infant thymus samples and a few related peripheral blood samples. The cohort included 5 or 6 male and a couple of female infants, with donor ages spanning 7 to 244 days. After being mechanically released from the tissue, thymocytes were kept at -70 degrees C in pellets of about 8.5-32 million cells. A QIAsymphony instrument was used to extract genomic DNA from frozen cell pellets. TCRB and TCRAD loci were amplified from a standardized quantity of quality-controlled genomic DNA using the immunoSEQ multiplex PCR assay. The V(D)J region was spanned by amplicons of a length sufficient to cover the CDR3 and to identify V and J genes. Amplicon sequencing was performed on an Illumina platform through the commercial immunoSEQ service. Primer bias and sequencing errors were corrected as previously described, and TCRAD and TCRB were defined on the basis of the IMGT database. immunoSEQ Analyzer 3.0 and VDJTools were used for repertoire analysis, which covered basic statistics, V/J segment usage, diversity estimates, rarefaction and pairwise overlap. To estimate diversity, the Chao1, ChaoE, Efron-Thisted, Shannon and inverse Simpson indices were applied, and diversity was also estimated on datasets down-sampled to the smallest sample. Repertoire overlap was determined by strict matching of CDR3 nucleotide sequence, V gene and J gene, and Jaccard-based multidimensional scaling clustering was applied. Thymus samples yielded on average roughly 810,000 unique TCRB clonotypes, compared with 80,000 to 85,000 from blood samples.

The chain is encoded by TRBV2 joined to TRBJ1-4; the D gene lacks a confident call. The source material was thymocytes. This sequence was found in a boy under two years old with a congenital heart defect. Donor details come from another sample of the same person, matched by shared clones. The CDR3 reads CASRSRTWPEGLFF. The DNA is TGTGCCAGCAGAAGTCGTACGTGGCCAGAGGGACTGTTTTTT.